This TCR beta chain was identified in a study of T-cell memory formation after mild COVID-19. Background on the study: TCR clusters were mostly donor specific. General study findings and limits: CD4+ contracting clones were mainly CM and EM; CD8+ ones, EMRA.

TCR alpha and TCR beta cDNA libraries carrying sample barcodes and UMIs came from 5'RACE with constant-segment primers. Using its own MiXCR run on the 5' RACE reads, TCRdb lists one record per CDR3 protein. The repertoire includes some 350,000 distinct CDR3 sequences, over 10% of them detected once, and about a fifth sits in the top ten. Remarks on this clonotype: No antigen is known for it.

In germline, CDR1 is LNHDA, CDR2 SQIVND (reference sequence). Trimming left V 8 bases short and J 3 bases short, with 11 bases between. There are 13 residues in the CDR3. Material: PBMCs or a T cell subset sorted from them (not recorded which). The sequence was obtained from a man between 18 and 35 years old who had mild COVID-19 (a few samples of this study predate the infection). Cell type and time point are not known. The chain combines TRBV19 with TRBJ2-1; no firm D call. This chain's CDR3 is CASSYAVYNEQFF. The CDR3 region has the DNA TGTGCCAGTTCCTACGCGGTCTACAATGAGCAGTTCTTC.